This TCR beta chain is drawn from a study of T cell responses to AZD1222 COVID-19 vaccine. Overall study results and limits: Spike-specific TCR breadth and depth grew following two AZD1222 doses. AZD1222 recipients seropositive at baseline numbered only five to seven. Females outnumbered males among donors, who were mostly white British; clonal diversity was possibly underestimated.

Sequencing was performed with immunoSEQ multiplex PCR; in TCRdb, only in-frame clones are kept and a portion is missing. Of over 100,000 clones listed, over 75% are singletons. V dropped 3 bases and J dropped 7 bases, with 19 bases sitting between them. The CDR3 is 15 residues long. Germline assignment: CDR1 KGHSH and CDR2 LQKENI. To note about this clone: Its specificity is not known.

The clonotype originates from an adult in good health. The specimen was peripheral blood, collected on day 0 of AZD1222 vaccination. The V call is TRBV18, the J call TRBJ2-7; a weak D match, TRBD2 (5 bases). The CDR3 nucleotides read TGTGCCAGCTCACCCCCTGGAGGCCGAGAGGGTGAGCAGTACTTC. Its translation is CASSPPGGREGEQYF.